This TCR beta chain appears in the sequencing data of a study of T cell responses to AZD1222 COVID-19 vaccine. Study observations and caveats: Dominant CD4 TCR responses targeted spike regions 160-218 and 743-854. Two doses of AZD1222 preceded a rise in Spike-specific TCR breadth and depth.

Clones were sequenced by immunoSEQ multiplex PCR, and TCRdb holds only the in-frame ones, with some missing. This repertoire shows roughly 170,000 clones, approximately 90% found once; its top ten account for 2.6%. Notes on this clone: Its specificity is unknown.

CDR1 is MNHEY, CDR2 SVGAGI, per germline. The CDR3 runs 15 residues. V lost 7 bases to trimming and J lost 6 bases, with 20 bases between them. This specimen was peripheral blood, taken on day 0 of AZD1222 vaccination. V and J are TRBV6-5 and TRBJ2-3; D is unclear. The clonotype comes from an adult in good health. In DNA form, the CDR3 reads TGTGCCAGCACGATCCTTCGAATTGGTTCTGATACGCAGTATTTT. It encodes CASTILRIGSDTQYF.